The rows below give T cell receptor beta chains drawn from one sample of a study of T cell responses to AZD1222 COVID-19 vaccine. Using immunoSEQ multiplex PCR, the repertoire was profiled, and TCRdb retains in-frame clones only, with some absent. The table lists about 150,000 clones, about 93% of them singletons, with around 5.5% in the top ten. The starting material was peripheral blood, obtained on day 0 of AZD1222 vaccination. These receptors were collected from an adult in good health. CDR3s include the opening cysteine and the closing phenylalanine or tryptophan. Fields, in order: J gene, clone size, V gene, D gene, CDR3 protein, CDR3 DNA. D genes are given only for firm matches. Size values are once, few and many counts, or a class for expanded clones, and some rows have none.

>TRBJ2-1|NA|TRBV29-1|TRBD2
CSTGTSGGGEQFF
TGCAGCACTGGGACTAGCGGGGGTGGTGAGCAGTTCTTC
>TRBJ1-2|NA|TRBV4-2|NA
CASSPRRSVYFDGYTF
TGTGCCAGCAGCCCCCGACGGTCGGTGTATTTCGATGGCTACACCTTC
>TRBJ2-4|NA|TRBV9|NA
CASSVSSGLAKNIQYF
TGTGCCAGCAGCGTTTCGTCGGGCCTAGCCAAAAACATTCAGTACTTC
>TRBJ1-4|NA|TRBV5-1|TRBD1
CASSPGTVPEKLFF
TGCGCCAGCAGCCCAGGGACAGTCCCAGAAAAACTGTTTTTT
>TRBJ1-2|NA|TRBV7-2|TRBD1
CASSSRRDSLNYGYTF
TGTGCCAGCAGCTCGAGACGGGACAGTCTGAACTATGGCTACACCTTC
>TRBJ2-2|NA|TRBV5-1|TRBD1
CASSWGQPTGELFF
TGCGCCAGCAGCTGGGGACAGCCCACCGGGGAGCTGTTTTTT
>TRBJ1-5|NA|TRBV6-1|TRBD1
CASSDNRGGNQPQHF
TGTGCCAGCAGTGACAACAGGGGTGGCAATCAGCCCCAGCATTTT
>TRBJ1-4|NA|TRBV9|NA
CASSVVGGAGEKLFF
TGTGCCAGCAGCGTAGTCGGGGGCGCGGGTGAAAAACTGTTTTTT
>TRBJ2-7|NA|TRBV19|TRBD1
CASSMAGTGGYEQYF
TGTGCCAGTAGTATGGCCGGGACAGGGGGCTACGAGCAGTACTTC
>TRBJ2-7|NA|TRBV14|TRBD1
CASSQGTGYEQYF
TGTGCCAGCAGCCAGGGGACAGGGTACGAGCAGTACTTC
>TRBJ1-1|NA|TRBV9|NA
CASSVGTGLGTEAFF
TGTGCCAGCAGCGTAGGAACAGGGTTGGGCACTGAAGCTTTCTTT
>TRBJ2-7|once|TRBV4-1|NA
CASSQGLGLPYEQYF
TGCGCCAGCAGCCAAGGACTCGGACTACCCTACGAGCAGTACTTC
>TRBJ2-2|NA|TRBV5-6|NA
CASSLGGAGELFF
TGTGCCAGCAGCCTTGGCGGGGCTGGGGAGCTGTTTTTT
>TRBJ1-6|once|TRBV14|NA
CASSQGRHNSPLHF
TGTGCCAGCAGCCAAGGGCGGCATAATTCACCCCTCCACTTT
>TRBJ2-4|NA|TRBV18|NA
CASSSTQGVDIQYF
TGTGCCAGCTCATCAACACAGGGAGTGGACATTCAGTACTTC
>TRBJ2-3|NA|TRBV7-2|NA
CASSLAGLTDTQYF
TGTGCCAGCAGCTTAGCGGGATTGACAGATACGCAGTATTTT
>TRBJ2-1|once|TRBV4-2|TRBD1
CASSQVGGQGDNEQFF
TGTGCCAGCAGCCAAGTAGGTGGACAGGGGGATAATGAGCAGTTCTTC
>TRBJ1-1|NA|TRBV27|TRBD1
CASSFVYPGGKNTEAFF
TGTGCCAGCAGTTTTGTATACCCAGGGGGGAAAAACACTGAAGCTTTCTTT
>TRBJ2-1|NA|TRBV27|TRBD2
CASSWRTSGEYNEQFF
TGTGCCAGCAGTTGGAGGACTAGCGGGGAGTACAATGAGCAGTTCTTC
>TRBJ2-1|once|TRBV7-7|NA
CASSQGWGTGNEQFF
TGTGCTAGCAGCCAAGGCTGGGGGACGGGGAATGAGCAGTTCTTC
>TRBJ1-1|NA|TRBV13|NA
CASSLASGDQGTEAFF
TGTGCCAGCAGCTTAGCCAGCGGGGACCAGGGCACTGAAGCTTTCTTT
>TRBJ2-3|NA|TRBV4-2|NA
CASSPARGSRGNLRESDTQYF
TGTGCCAGCAGCCCTGCTAGGGGGTCGCGGGGGAATCTAAGGGAGTCAGATACGCAGTATTTT
>TRBJ1-1|NA|TRBV19|TRBD1
CASSIDPKTGVYTEAFF
TGTGCCAGTAGTATAGATCCGAAGACAGGGGTTTACACTGAAGCTTTCTTT
>TRBJ2-5|NA|TRBV5-1|TRBD2
CASSLVATSVQETQYF
TGCGCCAGCAGCTTGGTCGCGACTAGCGTACAAGAGACCCAGTACTTC
>TRBJ1-1|NA|TRBV14|NA
CASSQERGTEAFF
TGTGCCAGCAGCCAAGAACGGGGCACTGAAGCTTTCTTT
>TRBJ2-1|NA|TRBV6-4|NA
CASSQHDSSYNEQFF
TGTGCCAGCAGTCAACACGACAGCTCCTACAATGAGCAGTTCTTC
>TRBJ2-7|NA|TRBV15|TRBD1
CATSSRGQGVSYEQYF
TGTGCCACCAGCAGTAGGGGACAGGGAGTCTCCTACGAGCAGTACTTC
>TRBJ1-1|NA|TRBV10-3|NA
CAIALDRNTEAFF
TGTGCCATCGCCTTGGACAGGAACACTGAAGCTTTCTTT
>TRBJ2-3|NA|TRBV10-3|NA
CAIRQARATDTQYF
TGTGCCATCAGACAAGCCCGGGCCACAGATACGCAGTATTTT